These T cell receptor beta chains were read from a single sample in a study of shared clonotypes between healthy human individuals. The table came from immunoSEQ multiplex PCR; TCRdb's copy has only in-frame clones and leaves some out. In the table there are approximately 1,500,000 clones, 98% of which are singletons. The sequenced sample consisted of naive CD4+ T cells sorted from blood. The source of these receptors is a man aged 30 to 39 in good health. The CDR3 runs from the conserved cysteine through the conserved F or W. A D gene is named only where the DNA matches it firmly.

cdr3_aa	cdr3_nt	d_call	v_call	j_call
CASGEQYF	TGTGCCAGTGGCGAGCAGTACTTC	.	TRBV11-2	TRBJ2-7
CASSSVIDGYTF	TGTGCCAGCAGTTCGGTAATTGATGGCTACACCTTC	.	TRBV28	TRBJ1-2
CSVQTGTYEQYF	TGCAGCGTTCAGACAGGGACCTACGAGCAGTACTTC	TRBD1	TRBV29-1	TRBJ2-7
CASSLLGGDWRPYEQYF	TGTGCCAGCAGCTTACTGGGGGGGGACTGGCGCCCCTACGAGCAGTACTTC	TRBD2	TRBV7-2	TRBJ2-7
CASSVGGNTEAFF	TGCGCCAGCAGCGTAGGGGGGAACACTGAAGCTTTCTTT	.	TRBV5-1	TRBJ1-1
CAAKNGTENLEQYF	TGTGCCGCGAAGAACGGGACGGAAAACCTCGAGCAGTACTTC	.	TRBV10-3	TRBJ2-7
CASSPTIAGRADTQYF	TGTGCCAGCAGCCCAACCATAGCGGGAAGGGCAGATACGCAGTATTTT	TRBD2	TRBV11-2	TRBJ2-3
CASSVGSNEQYF	TGTGCCAGCAGCGTAGGGAGCAACGAGCAGTACTTC	.	TRBV9	TRBJ2-7
CASSEVGADGYTF	TGTGCCAGCAGTGAAGTGGGGGCTGATGGCTACACCTTC	.	TRBV2	TRBJ1-2
CASSQEIGSLPRSGTGELFF	TGTGCCAGCAGCCAAGAAATTGGGTCTCTCCCCAGGTCGGGCACCGGGGAGCTGTTTTTT	.	TRBV4-2	TRBJ2-2
CASSLEGGLADNTGELFF	TGTGCCAGCAGCTTAGAGGGTGGACTAGCGGACAACACCGGGGAGCTGTTTTTT	TRBD2	TRBV11-3	TRBJ2-2
CASSPGPLQGYYGYTF	TGTGCCAGCAGTCCCGGCCCCCTACAGGGCTACTATGGCTACACCTTC	.	TRBV27	TRBJ1-2